This T cell receptor (beta chain) was identified in a study of blood T cell repertoires in COVID-19. Some clones are missing from TCRdb's copy, which holds only in-frame ones; the method was immunoSEQ multiplex PCR. Of around 200,000 clones in the sample, 86% are singletons; the top ten hold almost 4.5%. The V gene lost 3 bases and the J gene lost 2 bases, with 11 bases spanning the gap. This CDR3 has 14 residues. Germline V lookup: CDR1 DFQATT, CDR2 SNEGSKA (reference sequence). The sequenced material came from peripheral blood. The receptor was derived from a man between 45 and 60 years old with acute or convalescent COVID-19. The V and J genes are TRBV20-1 and TRBJ1-3; no firm D call. The CDR3 is CSASAKPPGNTIYF. Written as DNA, the CDR3 is TGCAGTGCTAGTGCTAAGCCCCCTGGAAACACCATATATTTT.